Below, 24 T cell receptor beta chains from the same sample are listed, as sequenced in a study of beta chain features in type 1 diabetes. Antigens for these TCRs are unknown. Isolated RNA was reverse transcribed in full, so expressed TCRB transcripts were sequenced. TCRdb keeps only in-frame clones here, not all; method: immunoSEQ multiplex PCR. The data contain 300,000 or so clones, about 13% of them singletons. Study-level results: Among all four CD4+ subsets, Type 1 diabetes patients had TCRB CDR3s that were moderately but significantly shorter.

The sample consisted of naive CD4+ T cells from blood. These receptors were obtained from a woman aged 18-29 years with type 1 diabetes.

In this sample, this clone turned up a few times. V is TRBV5-1 and J is TRBJ1-2; 7 bases align to TRBD1. After removal of 0 bases from V and 4 bases from J, the junction contained 6 bases not matched to a gene. This CDR3 comprises 15 residues. From germline, CDR1 is SGHRS and CDR2 YFSETQ. This chain's CDR3 is CASSLGDRDLYGYTF. CDR3 sequence (DNA): TGCGCCAGCAGCTTGGGTGACAGGGACCTCTATGGCTACACCTTC.

This clone was observed a handful of times. V gene TRBV11-2 combines with J gene TRBJ2-7; 8 bases line up with TRBD1. With 5 bases clipped from V and 6 bases from J, the junction kept 15 bases outside the gene matches. The germline CDR1 and CDR2 sequences are SGHAT and FQNNGV. There are 16 residues in the CDR3. CDR3 residues: CASSPRLKATGAEQYF. The CDR3 bases are TGTGCCAGCAGCCCTAGGTTGAAGGCGACAGGGGCCGAGCAGTACTTC.

The chain carries TRBV7-2 and TRBJ2-1, with 8 bases identical to TRBD2. The CDR3 totals 13 residues. The V gene end was trimmed by 4 bases and the J gene end by 6 bases; junction bases not matched to a gene: 2. Germline V gene lookup returns CDR1 SGHTA and CDR2 FQGNSA. This CDR3 is CASSYGGGNEQFF. CDR3 nucleotide sequence: TGTGCCAGCAGCTACGGGGGGGGCAATGAGCAGTTCTTC.

The chain recombines TRBV6-6 with TRBJ2-5; TRBD2 might be the D (6 bases). Between the trimmed V and J ends, which lost 5 bases and 4 bases, there was a span of 14 bases. Germline assignment: CDR1 MNHNY and CDR2 SVGAGI (reference sequence). CDR3 length: 14 amino acids. CDR3 residues: CASSPFGGGETQYF. CDR3 DNA sequence: TGTGCCAGCAGTCCCTTCGGGGGTGGAGAGACCCAGTACTTC.

The genes are TRBV28 and TRBJ2-7; TRBD2 matches at 10 bases. Germline trimming cut 4 bases from V and 2 bases from J; bases unmatched to any gene: 11. CDR1 MDHEN and CDR2 SYDVKM come from the germline V gene. The CDR3 loop spans 17 amino acids. CDR3 protein: CASSYRLGLAVTYEQYF. The CDR3 DNA reads TGTGCCAGCAGTTACCGCCTCGGACTAGCGGTGACCTACGAGCAGTACTTC.

V and J are TRBV7-8 and TRBJ2-2; D is ambiguous. Germline V gives CDR1 SGHVS, CDR2 FQNEAQ. With 7 bases removed from V and 5 bases from J, the gap between germline ends came to 11 bases. This CDR3 is built from 13 residues. CDR3 nucleotides: TGTGCCAGCATCCCTTCGCGGACCGGGGAGCTGTTTTTT. This translates into CASIPSRTGELFF. Based on the CDR3 plus reference TRBV7-8 and TRBJ2-2, the full variable domain is GAGVSQSPRYKVAKRGQDVALRCDPISGHVSLFWYQQALGQGPEFLTYFQNEAQLDKSGLPSDRFFAERPEGSVSTLKIQRTQQEDSAVYLCASIPSRTGELFFGEGSRLTVL.

In this sample, this clone turned up a few times. The V call is TRBV5-6, the J call TRBJ2-1; 8 nucleotides agree with TRBD1. CDR3 size: 17 residues. Unmatched junction bases numbered 12, after V lost 0 bases and J lost 7 bases. The germline V gene has CDR1 SGHDT and CDR2 YYEEEE. The chain's CDR3 is CASSLGSGTGGKNEQFF. CDR3 DNA: TGTGCCAGCAGCTTGGGGTCGGGAACAGGGGGTAAGAATGAGCAGTTCTTC.

The chain joins TRBV7-6 to TRBJ1-1; 7 bases fit TRBD1. There are 13 residues in the CDR3. Germline V gene data show CDR1 as SGHVS and CDR2 as FNYEAQ. After removal of 1 base from V and 8 bases from J, the junction contained 4 bases not matched to a gene. The CDR3 bases are TGTGCCAGCAGCTTAGTTAAGGGGGCCGAAGCTTTCTTT. Its translation: CASSLVKGAEAFF.

This clone has a handful of counts. This chain joins TRBV5-1 and TRBJ2-5, with D possibly matching TRBD2 (6 bases). Germline CDR1 and CDR2: SGHRS and YFSETQ. Trimming took off 4 bases at V and 2 bases at J, with 12 bases between the two ends. This CDR3 is 14 amino acids long. The CDR3 region is CASSLLATQETQYF. Written as DNA, the CDR3 is TGCGCCAGCAGCCTACTAGCAACACAAGAGACCCAGTACTTC.

This clone showed up just a few times. The chain is built from TRBV18 and TRBJ2-5, with a tentative D call TRBD2 (5 bases). The CDR3 sequence is 14 residues long. Germline loops: CDR1 KGHSH, CDR2 LQKENI. V dropped 4 bases and J dropped 2 bases, with 11 bases sitting between them. CDR3 DNA: TGTGCCAGCTCACGCAGGACTGGGCAAGAGACCCAGTACTTC. Residues: CASSRRTGQETQYF.

The rearrangement joins TRBV11-2 to TRBJ2-5; D remains unclear. CDR1 is SGHAT and CDR2 is FQNNGV in the germline V gene. CDR3 length equals 13 residues. V was pared by 3 bases and J by 5 bases, with 10 bases between. CDR3 amino acids: CASSLAIVETQYF. CDR3 coding DNA: TGTGCCAGCAGCTTGGCCATTGTGGAGACCCAGTACTTC.

The rearrangement links TRBV29-1 to TRBJ1-2; D possibly corresponds to TRBD1 (5 bases). V gave up 6 bases and J gave up 0 bases, with 14 bases separating them. Per the germline V gene, CDR1 is SQVTM and CDR2 is ANQGSEA. This CDR3 comprises 14 residues. The CDR3 sequence is CSVKDDRANYGYTF. CDR3 nucleotides: TGCAGCGTGAAAGATGACAGAGCTAACTATGGCTACACCTTC.

With regard to this clone: Germline is not matched at one junction end, which may reflect a read error. The chain recombines TRBV11-2 with TRBJ2-7, with TRBD2 matching over 7 bases. The length of the CDR3 is 13 residues. CDR1 SGHAT and CDR2 FQNNGV come from the germline V gene. The CDR3 loop reads CASSQTWSGRERF. CDR3 nucleotides: TGTGCCAGCAGCCAGACCTGGTCGGGGCGGGAGAGGTTC. Full variable domain (remainder filled in from reference TRBV11-2 and TRBJ2-7): EAGVAQSPRYKIIEKRQSVAFWCNPISGHATLYWYQQILGQGPKLLIQFQNNGVVDDSQLPKDRFSAERLKGVDSTLKIQPAKLEDSAVYLCASSQTWSGRERFGPGTRLTVT.

J is TRBJ2-1 and V is TRBV6-4; unclear D gene. This CDR3 region has 10 residues. CDR1 is MRHNA and CDR2 is SNTAGT in the germline V gene. Trimming pared 7 bases from V and 8 bases from J, leaving 6 bases between. Here the CDR3 reads CASTVDEQFF. The CDR3 nucleotides are TGTGCCAGCACTGTTGATGAGCAGTTCTTC.

This clone was counted between two and nine times. V gene TRBV11-2 combines with J gene TRBJ2-7; 9 bases match TRBD2. The trim removed 0 bases at V and 4 bases at J, leaving 4 bases unmatched. Germline V gene lookup returns CDR1 SGHAT and CDR2 FQNNGV. This CDR3 spans 15 amino acids. The CDR3: CASSLEGLAPYEQYV. The CDR3 nucleotides read TGTGCCAGCAGCTTAGAAGGACTAGCGCCGTACGAGCAGTACGTC.

The rearrangement uses TRBV30 and TRBJ2-4, with TRBD1 matching over 11 bases. Germline trimming cut 5 bases from V and 9 bases from J; bases unmatched to any gene: 6. Germline V gives CDR1 GTSNPN, CDR2 SVGIG (reference sequence). The CDR3 consists of 13 residues. CDR3 residues: CAWGQGAVGIQYF. The CDR3 nucleotides are TGTGCCTGGGGACAGGGGGCGGTGGGCATTCAGTACTTC.

This clone was detected a few times. The chain couples TRBV2 to TRBJ2-1; TRBD2 agrees at 9 bases. Germline V gives CDR1 SNHLY, CDR2 FYNNEI. With V trimmed by 3 bases and J by 9 bases, 12 bases remained unmatched. The CDR3 length is 16 residues. The CDR3 loop reads CASSEVAGVGWAEQFF. In DNA form, the CDR3 reads TGTGCCAGCAGTGAGGTAGCGGGAGTCGGATGGGCTGAGCAGTTCTTC.

This sequence joins TRBV5-4 and TRBJ2-1; 8 bases map to TRBD1. CDR1 and CDR2 from the germline V gene are SGHNT and YYREEE (reference sequence). This CDR3 comprises 15 residues. Losses at the gene ends were 4 bases for V and 4 bases for J; bases not matched to a gene: 7. Here the CDR3 reads CASSPTGAGYNEQFF. Written as DNA, the CDR3 is TGTGCCAGCAGCCCGACAGGGGCCGGGTACAATGAGCAGTTCTTC.

This clone was counted only a few times. The chain joins TRBV28 to TRBJ2-7; TRBD2 aligns across 10 bases. Germline loops: CDR1 MDHEN, CDR2 SYDVKM. V shed 5 bases, J shed 11 bases, and the junction held 6 bases outside the gene matches. The CDR3 runs 12 residues. CDR3 region: CASSTSGNRKYV. The DNA of the CDR3 is TGTGCCAGCAGTACTAGCGGGAATCGTAAGTACGTC.

This clone was seen a handful of times. The gene calls are TRBV29-1 and TRBJ2-1; tentatively, D is TRBD2 (5 bases). Germline lookup yields CDR1 SQVTM and CDR2 ANQGSEA. Trimming removed 7 bases at V and 0 bases at J, with 10 bases between. This CDR3 region has 13 residues. CDR3 DNA sequence: TGCAGCGGTAGAGCGGACTCCTACAATGAGCAGTTCTTC. It is translated as CSGRADSYNEQFF.

The chain is built from TRBV5-1 and TRBJ1-1; D is unclear. This CDR3 has 14 amino acids. Deletions cut 3 bases from V and 0 bases from J, with 9 bases between. CDR1 SGHRS and CDR2 YFSETQ come from the germline V gene. The CDR3 reads CASSSYNVNTEAFF. In DNA form, the CDR3 reads TGCGCCAGCAGCTCCTATAATGTGAACACTGAAGCTTTCTTT.

There are a few counts of this clone. J is TRBJ2-2 and V is TRBV29-1; no definite D call. CDR1 is SQVTM and CDR2 is ANQGSEA in the germline V gene. Trimming stripped 5 bases from V and 7 bases from J, with 14 bases between. The CDR3 has 13 residues. CDR3 sequence: CSVPSYVVGELFF. The CDR3 DNA sequence: TGCAGCGTTCCCTCCTACGTAGTCGGGGAGCTGTTTTTT.

The chain has TRBV4-3 and TRBJ2-3, with D perhaps TRBD1 (5 bases). CDR3 length: 15 amino acids. Deletions cut 4 bases from V and 9 bases from J, with 20 bases between. Per the germline V gene, CDR1 is LGHNA and CDR2 is YSLEER. Here the CDR3 DNA reads TGCGCCAGCAGCCTACAAGACAGACTCCCACACACGCAGTATTTT. Translated: CASSLQDRLPHTQYF.

This clone was detected only a few times. The chain carries TRBV19 and TRBJ2-1; TRBD2 matches at 9 bases. The trim removed 4 bases at V and 4 bases at J, leaving 11 bases unmatched. The CDR3 loop spans 17 amino acids. Per germline, CDR1 LNHDA and CDR2 SQIVND (reference sequence). The DNA of the CDR3 is TGTGCCAGTAGTACCACTAGCGGGCCAACGGCTTACAATGAGCAGTTCTTC. Translated: CASSTTSGPTAYNEQFF.